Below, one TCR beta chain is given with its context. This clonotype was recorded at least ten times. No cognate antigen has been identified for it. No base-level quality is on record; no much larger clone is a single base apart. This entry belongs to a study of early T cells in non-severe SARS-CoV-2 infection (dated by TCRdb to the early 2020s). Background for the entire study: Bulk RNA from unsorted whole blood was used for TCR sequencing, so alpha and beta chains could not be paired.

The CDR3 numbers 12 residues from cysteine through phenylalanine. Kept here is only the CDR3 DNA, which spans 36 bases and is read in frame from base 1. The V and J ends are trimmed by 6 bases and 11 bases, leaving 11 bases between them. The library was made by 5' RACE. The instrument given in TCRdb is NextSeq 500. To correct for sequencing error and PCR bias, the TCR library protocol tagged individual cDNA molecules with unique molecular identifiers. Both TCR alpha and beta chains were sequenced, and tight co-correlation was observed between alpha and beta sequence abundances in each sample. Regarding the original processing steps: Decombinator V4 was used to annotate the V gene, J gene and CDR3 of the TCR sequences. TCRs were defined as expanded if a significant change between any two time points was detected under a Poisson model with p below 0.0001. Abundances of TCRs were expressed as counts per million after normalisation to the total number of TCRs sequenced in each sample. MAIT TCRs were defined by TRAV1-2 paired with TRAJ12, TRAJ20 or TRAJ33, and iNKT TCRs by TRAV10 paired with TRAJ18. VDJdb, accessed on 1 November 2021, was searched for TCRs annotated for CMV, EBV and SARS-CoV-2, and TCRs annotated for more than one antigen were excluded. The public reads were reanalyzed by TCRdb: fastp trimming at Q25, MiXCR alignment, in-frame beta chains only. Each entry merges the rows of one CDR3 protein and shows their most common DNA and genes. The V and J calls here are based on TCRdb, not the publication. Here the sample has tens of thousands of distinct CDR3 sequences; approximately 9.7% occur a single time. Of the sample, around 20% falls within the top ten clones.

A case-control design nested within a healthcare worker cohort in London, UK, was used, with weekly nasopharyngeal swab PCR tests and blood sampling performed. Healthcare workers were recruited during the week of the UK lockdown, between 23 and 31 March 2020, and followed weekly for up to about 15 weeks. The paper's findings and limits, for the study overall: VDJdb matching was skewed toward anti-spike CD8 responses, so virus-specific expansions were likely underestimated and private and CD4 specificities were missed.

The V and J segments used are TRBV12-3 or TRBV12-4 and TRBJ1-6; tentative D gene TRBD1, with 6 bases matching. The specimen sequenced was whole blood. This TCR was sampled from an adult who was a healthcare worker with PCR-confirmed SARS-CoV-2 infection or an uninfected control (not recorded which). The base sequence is TGTGCCAGCAGCCACAGGGCACCACCCCTCCACTTT. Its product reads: CASSHRAPPLHF.